This TCR beta chain was captured in a study of blood T cell repertoires in COVID-19. Across the whole study: T cells, B-cell-depleted T cells, or PBMCs supplied cDNA or gDNA.

The CDR3 consists of 15 residues. Looked up from germline, CDR1 is SGHRS and CDR2 is YFSETQ. The V end was cut by 1 base, the J end by 5 bases, with 14 bases between. The data were produced by immunoSEQ multiplex PCR, yet TCRdb's version contains in-frame clones alone and is incomplete. Counted here are around 160,000 clones, around 81% occurring once; the ten biggest clones make up 10% to 15%. The TCR was taken from a man aged 60-69 years with active or convalescent COVID-19. The rearrangement joins TRBV5-1 to TRBJ2-3, with D possibly TRBD1 on 7 matching bases. The source material was peripheral blood. CDR3 sequence: CASSLPRGDLDTQYF. The DNA for the CDR3 is TGCGCCAGCAGCTTGCCCAGGGGGGACTTAGATACGCAGTATTTT.